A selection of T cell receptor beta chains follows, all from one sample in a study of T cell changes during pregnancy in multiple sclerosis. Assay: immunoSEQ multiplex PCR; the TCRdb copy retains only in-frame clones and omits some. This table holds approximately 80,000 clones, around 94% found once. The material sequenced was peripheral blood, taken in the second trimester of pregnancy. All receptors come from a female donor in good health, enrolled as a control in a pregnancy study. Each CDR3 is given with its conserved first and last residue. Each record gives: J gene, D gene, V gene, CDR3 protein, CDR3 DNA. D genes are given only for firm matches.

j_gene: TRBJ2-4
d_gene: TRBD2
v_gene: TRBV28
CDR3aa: CASSLAAAGGVNIQYF
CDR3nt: TGTGCCAGCAGTTTAGCAGCGGCGGGAGGTGTAAACATTCAGTACTTC

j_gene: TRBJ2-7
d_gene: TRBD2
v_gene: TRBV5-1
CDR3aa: CASSLLGTSGSKEQYF
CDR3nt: TGCGCCAGCAGCTTGTTAGGGACTAGCGGGAGTAAGGAGCAGTACTTC

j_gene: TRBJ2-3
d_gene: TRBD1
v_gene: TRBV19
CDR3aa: CASRGRGTGVPDTQYF
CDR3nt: TGTGCCAGTAGAGGACGTGGGACAGGGGTTCCAGATACGCAGTATTTT

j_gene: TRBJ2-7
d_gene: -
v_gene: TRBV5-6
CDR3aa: CATHGSGLEQYF
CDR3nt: TGTGCCACGCACGGGAGTGGCCTCGAGCAGTACTTC

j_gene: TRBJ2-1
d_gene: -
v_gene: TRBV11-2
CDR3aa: CASSLGTSRAEFF
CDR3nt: TGTGCCAGCAGCTTAGGGACTTCGAGGGCCGAGTTCTTC

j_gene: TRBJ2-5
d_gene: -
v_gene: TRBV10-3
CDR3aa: CAISELLAQETQYF
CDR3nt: TGTGCCATCAGTGAGTTACTAGCCCAAGAGACCCAGTACTTC

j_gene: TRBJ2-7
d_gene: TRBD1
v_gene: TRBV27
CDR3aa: CASSLDRASYEQYF
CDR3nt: TGTGCCAGCAGTCTCGACAGGGCCTCCTACGAGCAGTACTTC

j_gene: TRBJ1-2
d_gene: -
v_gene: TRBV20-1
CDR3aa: CSAGTGGYTF
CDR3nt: TGCAGTGCTGGAACAGGTGGCTACACCTTC

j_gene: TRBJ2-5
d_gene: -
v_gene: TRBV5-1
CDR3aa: CASTNGDTFQETQYF
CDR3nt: TGCGCCAGCACGAACGGGGACACTTTCCAAGAGACCCAGTACTTC

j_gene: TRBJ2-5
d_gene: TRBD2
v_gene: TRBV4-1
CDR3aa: CASSQVPGGGTQYF
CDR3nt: TGCGCCAGCAGCCAAGTCCCGGGAGGAGGGACCCAGTACTTC

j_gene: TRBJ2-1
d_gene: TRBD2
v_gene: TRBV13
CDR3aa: CASSRRTSGRAAYNEQFF
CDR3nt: TGTGCCAGCAGCCGTCGGACTAGCGGGAGGGCCGCCTACAATGAGCAGTTCTTC

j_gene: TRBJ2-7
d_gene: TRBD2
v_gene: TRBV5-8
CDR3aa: CASSLGGLAGTEQYF
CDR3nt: TGTGCCAGCAGCTTGGGGGGCCTAGCGGGAACAGAGCAGTACTTC

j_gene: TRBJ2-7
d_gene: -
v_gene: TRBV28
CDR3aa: CASSFGRGEYEQYF
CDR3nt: TGTGCCAGCAGTTTTGGCAGGGGGGAGTACGAGCAGTACTTC

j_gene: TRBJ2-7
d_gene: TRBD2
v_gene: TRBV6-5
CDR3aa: CASSRWGGSSYEQYF
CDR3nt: TGTGCCAGCAGCCGCTGGGGGGGGAGCTCCTACGAGCAGTACTTC

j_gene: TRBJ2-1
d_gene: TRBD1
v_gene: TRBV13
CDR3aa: CASSIRGRTYNEQFF
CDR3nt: TGTGCCAGCAGCATCAGGGGGCGCACCTACAATGAGCAGTTCTTC

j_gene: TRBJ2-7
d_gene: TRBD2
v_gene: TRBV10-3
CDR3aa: CAIRSTSGRGLGEQYF
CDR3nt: TGTGCCATCAGGTCGACTAGCGGGAGGGGTTTAGGCGAGCAGTACTTC

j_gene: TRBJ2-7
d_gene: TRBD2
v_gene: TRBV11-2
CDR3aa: CASSSLAGGPSNEQYF
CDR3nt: TGTGCCAGCAGCTCACTAGCGGGAGGGCCCTCCAACGAGCAGTACTTC

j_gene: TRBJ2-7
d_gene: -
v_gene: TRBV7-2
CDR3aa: CASSTGGAYQGQYF
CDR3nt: TGTGCCAGCAGCACCGGGGGAGCTTACCAAGGGCAGTACTTC

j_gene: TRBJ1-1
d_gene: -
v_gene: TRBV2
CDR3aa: CASRKTGTPYTEAFF
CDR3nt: TGTGCCAGCAGAAAAACCGGGACACCTTACACTGAAGCTTTCTTT

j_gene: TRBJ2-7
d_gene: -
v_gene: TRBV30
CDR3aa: CAWSVSRFYEQYF
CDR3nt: TGTGCCTGGAGTGTATCGCGGTTCTACGAGCAGTACTTC

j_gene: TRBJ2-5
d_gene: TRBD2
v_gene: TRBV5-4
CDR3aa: CASSLEAGVSQETQYF
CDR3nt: TGTGCCAGCAGCTTGGAGGCGGGAGTAAGCCAAGAGACCCAGTACTTC

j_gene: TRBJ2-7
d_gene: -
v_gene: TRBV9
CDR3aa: CASSVGTGVSYEQYF
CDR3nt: TGTGCCAGCAGCGTAGGAACGGGAGTGTCCTACGAGCAGTACTTC

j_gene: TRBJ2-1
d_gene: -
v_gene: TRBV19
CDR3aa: CASSTRDTGNEQFF
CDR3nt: TGTGCCAGTAGTACCCGGGACACGGGCAATGAGCAGTTCTTC

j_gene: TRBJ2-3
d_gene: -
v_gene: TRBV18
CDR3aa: CASSPVNSEDTQYF
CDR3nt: TGTGCCAGCTCACCAGTCAACTCCGAAGATACGCAGTATTTT